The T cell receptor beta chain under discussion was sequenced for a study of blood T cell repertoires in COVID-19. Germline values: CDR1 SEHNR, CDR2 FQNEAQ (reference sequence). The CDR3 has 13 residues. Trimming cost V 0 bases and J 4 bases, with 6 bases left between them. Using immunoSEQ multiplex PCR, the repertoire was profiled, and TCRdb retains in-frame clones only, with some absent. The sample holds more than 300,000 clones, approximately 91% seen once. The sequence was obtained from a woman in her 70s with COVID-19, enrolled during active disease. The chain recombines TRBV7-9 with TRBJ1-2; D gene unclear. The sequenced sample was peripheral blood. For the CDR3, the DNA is TGTGCCAGCAGCTTAGCCACAGTCTATGGCTACACCTTC. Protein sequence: CASSLATVYGYTF. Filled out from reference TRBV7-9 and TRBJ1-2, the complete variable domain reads DTGVSQNPRHKITKRGQNVTFRCDPISEHNRLYWYRQTLGQGPEFLTYFQNEAQLEKSRLLSDRFSAERPKGSFSTLEIQRTEQGDSAMYLCASSLATVYGYTFGSGTRLTVV.